This paragraph covers one TCR beta chain sequence. Extracted RNA was reverse transcribed into cDNA, the sequencing template. Data came from immunoSEQ multiplex PCR; TCRdb stores just in-frame clones and leaves some out. The repertoire consists of just over 150,000 clones, with roughly 65% occurring once and the leading ten covering 0.91%. The data derive from a study of CD8+ T cells in alopecia areata. This sample's treatment: oral pan-JAK inhibitor, 5-10 mg twice daily. The specimen was CD4+ T cells sorted from blood, collected at week 4, from a patient treated with tofacitinib. The receptor was isolated from a human donor with alopecia areata.

CDR3 bases: TGTGCCAGCAGTCGGGAGGGGAGCAATCAGCCCCAGCATTTT. It translates to CASSREGSNQPQHF. This chain connects TRBV2 to TRBJ1-5; tentatively, D is TRBD1 (5 bases). Germline V CDR1 and CDR2: SNHLY, FYNNEI. The CDR3 totals 14 residues. V lost 5 bases and J lost 1, with 9 bases in between.